Below, 27 T cell receptor beta chains from the same sample are listed, as sequenced in a study of CD8 T cells in ankylosing spondylitis. In TCRdb, the 5' RACE reads were re-called with MiXCR into one record per CDR3 protein. The profile covers around 280,000 distinct CDR3 sequences, with 15% to 20% appearing a single time and roughly 7.3% taken by the ten largest. The sequencing input was blood, either unsorted or a sorted T cell fraction (not recorded which). All receptors derive from a male donor with ankylosing spondylitis or in good health (not recorded which).

This clonotype was recorded a few times. This chain links TRBV5-1 with TRBJ1-1; 8 bases are shared with TRBD1. CDR3 size: 15 residues. With 4 bases clipped from V and 7 bases from J, the junction kept 12 bases outside the gene matches. Germline CDR1 and CDR2: SGHRS and YFSETQ. CDR3 sequence (DNA): TGCGCCAGCAGCCCGGACAGGGTGTGGTTCGGTGAAGCTTTCTTT. Translating it yields CASSPDRVWFGEAFF.

This clonotype is labeled medium-sized (0.01 to 0.1%). The V and J genes are TRBV12-3 or TRBV12-4 and TRBJ1-1, with D possibly being TRBD1 (6 bases). The CDR3 contains 14 residues. V lost 6 bases and J lost 5, with 16 bases in between. The CDR3 protein is CASSLAGAGTEAFF. The CDR3 bases are TGTGCCAGCAGCCTCGCGGGGGCGGGGACTGAAGCTTTCTTT.

The sample holds a few counts of this clonotype. The rearrangement links TRBV5-6 to TRBJ2-5; D not resolved. V lost 5 bases, J lost 10 bases, and 15 bases lay in between. Germline-derived CDR1 and CDR2 are SGHDT and YYEEEE. The CDR3 has 12 amino acids. The CDR3 DNA follows: TGTGCCAGCAGAGCTCGACCTTCGGACCAGTACTTC. This codes for CASRARPSDQYF.

This clonotype appeared a few times. The chain combines TRBV12-3 or TRBV12-4 with TRBJ1-5; D remains unclear. This CDR3 spans 12 amino acids. Trimming took off 3 bases at V and 5 bases at J, with 5 bases between the two ends. The CDR3 DNA reads as TGTGCCAGCAGTTTGCTGGATCAGCCCCAGCATTTT. It encodes CASSLLDQPQHF.

In its sample, this clonotype was seen many times. This chain joins TRBV12-3 or TRBV12-4 and TRBJ1-2, with TRBD1 matching 7 bases. CDR3 length: 14 amino acids. The V and J ends lost 6 bases and 2 bases, in that order; junction bases with no gene match: 6. CDR3 amino acids: CASRPAGGNYGYTF. The CDR3 DNA follows: TGTGCCAGCAGACCCGCAGGGGGGAACTATGGCTACACCTTC.

The chain recombines TRBV12-3 or TRBV12-4 with TRBJ1-1, with 7 bases lining up with TRBD1. The CDR3 extends over 12 amino acids. With 6 bases clipped from V and 7 bases from J, the junction kept 5 bases outside the gene matches. CDR3 in DNA: TGTGCCAGCAGAACCCGGGACAGTGAAGCTTTCTTT. This translates into CASRTRDSEAFF.

Remarks on this clonotype: This clone may be a read error of a much larger clone one base away. The V and J genes are TRBV7-2 and TRBJ2-3; 9 bases are shared with TRBD2. The V gene end was trimmed by 2 bases and the J gene end by 8 bases; junction bases not matched to a gene: 11. The germline gives CDR1 SGHTA, CDR2 FQGNSA. This CDR3 is 16 amino acids long. The CDR3: CASSLQGVAGAGTQYF. In DNA form, the CDR3 reads TGTGCCAGCAGCTTACAAGGAGTAGCGGGGGCGGGTACGCAGTATTTT.

The rearrangement links TRBV7-8 to TRBJ2-1; TRBD1 aligns across 7 bases. Per germline, CDR1 SGHVS and CDR2 FQNEAQ. The V gene end was trimmed by 1 base and the J gene end by 0 bases; junction bases not matched to a gene: 9. This CDR3 region has 18 residues. The CDR3, as DNA: TGTGCCAGCAGCTTAGGGGGTCCAGGGGGAAGCTCCTACAATGAGCAGTTCTTC. It encodes CASSLGGPGGSSYNEQFF.

The chain combines TRBV5-1 with TRBJ2-1, with TRBD2 matching over 8 bases. The CDR3 spans 15 residues. V shed 4 bases and J 3 bases; nucleotides not matched to a gene: 6. CDR1 SGHRS and CDR2 YFSETQ come from the germline V gene. The CDR3 sequence: CASSPDGGDYNEQFF. Here the CDR3 DNA reads TGCGCCAGCAGCCCGGACGGGGGGGACTACAATGAGCAGTTCTTC.

The chain has TRBV5-6 and TRBJ2-2, with D tentatively TRBD1 (6 bases). The V gene lost 0 bases and the J gene lost 4 bases, with 13 bases spanning the gap. This CDR3 comprises 16 residues. CDR1 is SGHDT, CDR2 YYEEEE, per germline. CDR3 region: CASSLGGGSITGELFF. The CDR3 DNA reads as TGTGCCAGCAGCTTGGGAGGGGGATCGATCACCGGGGAGCTGTTTTTT.

This clonotype occurred a few times. The J gene is TRBJ1-5, the V gene TRBV5-1, with D tentatively TRBD1 (5 bases). Trimming stripped 4 bases from V and 5 bases from J, with 13 bases between. This CDR3 is 14 amino acids long. Germline V CDR1 and CDR2: SGHRS, YFSETQ. CDR3 nucleotide sequence: TGCGCCAGCAGCAAAGATCCGGGGGATCAGCCCCAGCATTTT. This encodes CASSKDPGDQPQHF.

The rearrangement links TRBV9 to TRBJ2-1, with 7 bases aligning to TRBD2. V gave up 4 bases and J gave up 0 bases; unmatched junction bases: 10. The CDR3 sequence is 17 residues long. Per germline, CDR1 SGDLS and CDR2 YYNGEE. In DNA, the CDR3 is TGTGCCAGCAGCCCGAGGCTAGCGGCAAACTCCTACAATGAGCAGTTCTTC. Its translation is CASSPRLAANSYNEQFF.

This chain connects TRBV20-1 to TRBJ1-2; unclear D gene. This CDR3 is 14 amino acids long. In germline, CDR1 is DFQATT, CDR2 SNEGSKA (reference sequence). Deletions cut 1 base from V and 3 bases from J, with 12 bases between. DNA for the CDR3: TGCAGTGCTAGAGTACAGTGGCCCTACTATGGCTACACCTTC. It translates to CSARVQWPYYGYTF.

This clonotype occurred a few times. CDR3 nucleotide sequence: TGCAGTGCTGCAAGGGGACTAGCTCGGTACAATGAGCAGTTCTTC. This gives the protein CSAARGLARYNEQFF. The genes are TRBV20-1 and TRBJ2-1, with TRBD2 matching over 9 bases. Trimming at V came to 5 bases and at J to 4 bases, leaving 9 bases not matched to a gene. The CDR3 covers 15 residues. The germline gives CDR1 DFQATT, CDR2 SNEGSKA (reference sequence).

This clonotype was detected many times. The chain couples TRBV5-1 to TRBJ1-3; no firm D call. The CDR3 is 15 amino acids. The germline CDR1 and CDR2 sequences are SGHRS and YFSETQ. V was cut by 0 bases and J by 0 bases, with 7 bases left in between. In DNA form, the CDR3 reads TGCGCCAGCAGCTTGGGCGGGAGCTCTGGAAACACCATATATTTT. It is translated as CASSLGGSSGNTIYF.

At least ten counts were recorded for this clonotype. The rearrangement joins TRBV5-6 to TRBJ2-1, with 7 positions matching TRBD1. The CDR3 is 12 residues long. The junction had 0 bases not matched to a gene; V was cut back by 5 bases and J by 4 bases. Germline CDR1 SGHDT, CDR2 YYEEEE. The CDR3 bases are TGTGCCAGCAGGACAGGGTACAATGAGCAGTTCTTC. Amino acid sequence: CASRTGYNEQFF. Complete variable domain (other parts from reference TRBV5-6 and TRBJ2-1): DAGVTQSPTHLIKTRGQQVTLRCSPKSGHDTVSWYQQALGQGPQFIFQYYEEEERQRGNFPDRFSGHQFPNYSSELNVNALLLGDSALYLCASRTGYNEQFFGPGTRLTVL.

V is TRBV3-1 and J is TRBJ1-1, with D hard to call. Germline V gives CDR1 LGHDT, CDR2 YNNKEL (reference sequence). Trimming took 4 bases from V and 0 from J, leaving 12 bases between them. The CDR3 is 15 residues long. DNA for the CDR3: TGTGCCAGCAGCCGGGTGGTTACAATGAACACTGAAGCTTTCTTT. Translating gives CASSRVVTMNTEAFF.

This clonotype showed up just a few times. DNA of the CDR3: TGTGCCAGCAGCCCCAGACCGGGAGGTACAGATACGCAGTATTTT. Protein: CASSPRPGGTDTQYF. This rearrangement joins TRBV7-3 to TRBJ2-3; 7 nucleotides agree with TRBD2. Per the germline V gene, CDR1 is SGHTA and CDR2 is FQGTGA. The CDR3 is 15 residues long. Germline trimming cut 5 bases from V and 3 bases from J; bases unmatched to any gene: 8.

The V and J genes are TRBV29-1 and TRBJ2-3, with 7 nucleotides matching TRBD1. The CDR3 length is 14 residues. With V trimmed by 7 bases and J by 2 bases, 9 bases remained unmatched. Per germline, CDR1 SQVTM and CDR2 ANQGSEA. The CDR3 is CSARQGVDTDTQYF. The CDR3 DNA is TGCAGCGCCCGACAGGGAGTAGACACAGATACGCAGTATTTT.

The gene calls are TRBV7-9 and TRBJ1-1, with D perhaps TRBD1 (5 bases). Germline CDR1 reads SEHNR; CDR2 reads FQNEAQ (reference sequence). V was clipped by 3 bases and J by 1 base, with 12 bases between them. The length of the CDR3 is 15 residues. The CDR3 here is CASSFGAGSNTEAFF. The CDR3 DNA reads TGTGCCAGCAGCTTCGGGGCCGGGTCGAACACTGAAGCTTTCTTT.

The J gene is TRBJ2-4, the V gene TRBV11-3; tentatively, D is TRBD1 (5 bases). The CDR3 loop spans 17 amino acids. CDR1 and CDR2 from the germline V gene are SGHNT and YENEEA. Trimming took 2 bases from V and 0 from J, leaving 14 bases between them. The CDR3 nucleotides are TGTGCCAGCAGCTTAATCGTCCCAGGGCAAGCCAAAAACATTCAGTACTTC. Translating it yields CASSLIVPGQAKNIQYF.

J is TRBJ2-3 and V is TRBV4-2; 14 nucleotides match TRBD2. This CDR3 has 21 residues. The ends lost 4 bases at V and 5 bases at J; junction bases unmatched: 20. From germline, CDR1 is LGHNA and CDR2 YNFKEQ. This CDR3 reads CASSLRLYQGLAGEFGDTQYF. In nucleotides, the CDR3 is TGTGCCAGCAGCCTGCGTCTCTACCAGGGACTAGCGGGAGAATTTGGAGATACGCAGTATTTT.

This clonotype was recorded a few times. The chain carries TRBV30 and TRBJ2-3; D gene ambiguous. Trimming removed 3 bases from V and 4 bases from J, with 11 bases in between. Germline V gene sequence: CDR1 GTSNPN, CDR2 SVGIG (reference sequence). The CDR3 loop spans 13 amino acids. The CDR3 sequence: CAWRHPAADTQYF. The CDR3 bases are TGTGCCTGGAGGCACCCGGCTGCAGATACGCAGTATTTT.

This clonotype was counted at least ten times. The chain couples TRBV20-1 to TRBJ1-2; weak D call: TRBD1 (6 bases). Germline V gene data show CDR1 as DFQATT and CDR2 as SNEGSKA (reference sequence). Trimming shortened V by 1 base and J by 4 bases, and 7 bases separated the two germline ends. The CDR3 runs 12 residues. Written as DNA, the CDR3 is TGCAGTGCTAGAGGGGACACCTATGGCTACACCTTC. This encodes CSARGDTYGYTF.

This clonotype was counted a few times. The CDR3 sequence: CASSRNRAPGGTGELFF. The CDR3 coding sequence is TGTGCCAGCAGCCGTAACCGGGCCCCCGGAGGCACCGGGGAGCTGTTTTTT. This chain links TRBV7-8 with TRBJ2-2; D is perhaps TRBD2 (5 bases). V dropped 5 bases and J dropped 4 bases, with 20 bases sitting between them. Germline CDR1 reads SGHVS; CDR2 reads FQNEAQ. The CDR3 has 17 amino acids.

This rearrangement joins TRBV19 to TRBJ1-5; D gene uncertain. V gave up 2 bases and J gave up 0 bases, with 23 bases separating them. The CDR3 has 20 amino acids. Germline values: CDR1 LNHDA, CDR2 SQIVND (reference sequence). CDR3 region: CASSISPRTLTDHSNQPQHF. DNA of the CDR3: TGTGCCAGTAGTATATCCCCCCGAACGTTGACTGATCATAGCAATCAGCCCCAGCATTTT. Full variable domain (rest looked up from reference TRBV19 and TRBJ1-5): DGGITQSPKYLFRKEGQNVTLSCEQNLNHDAMYWYRQDPGQGLRLIYYSQIVNDFQKGDIAEGYSVSREKKESFPLTVTSAQKNPTAFYLCASSISPRTLTDHSNQPQHFGDGTRLSIL.

Note on this clonotype: A much larger clone differs from this one at a single base, so this may be a read error. The CDR3 spells CAGSLNRGAEAFF. The CDR3 bases are TGTGCCGGCAGTTTGAACAGGGGTGCTGAAGCTTTCTTT. The chain joins TRBV12-3 or TRBV12-4 to TRBJ1-1, with 7 bases fitting TRBD1. CDR3 length: 13 residues.